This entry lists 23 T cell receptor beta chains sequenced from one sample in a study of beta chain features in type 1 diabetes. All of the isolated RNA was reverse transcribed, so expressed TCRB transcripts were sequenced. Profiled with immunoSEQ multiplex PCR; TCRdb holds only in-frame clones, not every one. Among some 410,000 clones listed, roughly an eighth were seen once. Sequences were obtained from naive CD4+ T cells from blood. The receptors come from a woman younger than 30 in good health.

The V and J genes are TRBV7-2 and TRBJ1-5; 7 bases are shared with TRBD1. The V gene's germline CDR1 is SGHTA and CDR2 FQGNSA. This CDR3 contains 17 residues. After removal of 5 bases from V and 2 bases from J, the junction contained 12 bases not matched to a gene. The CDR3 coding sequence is TGTGCCAGCAGCGCTCGTACAGGGGTGAGGGGCAATCAGCCCCAGCATTTT. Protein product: CASSARTGVRGNQPQHF.

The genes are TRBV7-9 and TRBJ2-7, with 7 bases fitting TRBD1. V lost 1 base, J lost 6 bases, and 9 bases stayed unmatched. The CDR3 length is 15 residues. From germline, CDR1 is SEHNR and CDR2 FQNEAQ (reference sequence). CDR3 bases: TGTGCCAGCAGCTTAGGGACAGGCATGTCTGGCGAGCAGTACTTC. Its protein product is CASSLGTGMSGEQYF.

This CDR3 reads CASSLSRDRGGYTF. The CDR3 nucleotides read TGCGCCAGCAGCCTATCTCGTGATCGAGGCGGCTACACCTTC. V usage is TRBV5-1 and J usage is TRBJ1-2; D call uncertain. CDR3 length: 14 amino acids. Trimming removed 4 bases at V and 8 bases at J, with 18 bases between. Germline V gives CDR1 SGHRS, CDR2 YFSETQ.

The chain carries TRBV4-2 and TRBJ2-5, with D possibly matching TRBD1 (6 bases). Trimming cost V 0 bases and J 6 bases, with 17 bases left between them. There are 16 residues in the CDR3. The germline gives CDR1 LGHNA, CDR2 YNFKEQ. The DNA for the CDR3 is TGTGCCAGCAGCCAAGATTGGACAGTTAAAACGAAGACCCAGTACTTC. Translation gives CASSQDWTVKTKTQYF.

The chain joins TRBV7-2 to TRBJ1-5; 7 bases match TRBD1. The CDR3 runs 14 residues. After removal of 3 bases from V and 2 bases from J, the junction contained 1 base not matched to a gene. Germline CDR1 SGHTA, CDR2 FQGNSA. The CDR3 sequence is CASSFRGGNQPQHF. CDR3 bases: TGTGCCAGCAGCTTCAGGGGGGGCAATCAGCCCCAGCATTTT.

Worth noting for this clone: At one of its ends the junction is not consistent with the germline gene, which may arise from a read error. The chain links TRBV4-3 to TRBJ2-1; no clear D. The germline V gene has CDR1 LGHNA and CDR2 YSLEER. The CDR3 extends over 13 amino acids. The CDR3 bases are TGCGCCAGCAGCCAAGAGCATTACAATGGGCAGTTCTTC. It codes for CASSQEHYNGQFF.

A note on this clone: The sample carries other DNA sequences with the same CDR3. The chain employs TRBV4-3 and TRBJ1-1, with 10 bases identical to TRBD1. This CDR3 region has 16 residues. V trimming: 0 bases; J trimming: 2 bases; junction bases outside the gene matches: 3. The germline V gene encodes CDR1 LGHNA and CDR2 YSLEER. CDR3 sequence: CASSQDPTGGNTEAFF. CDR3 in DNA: TGCGCCAGCAGCCAAGACCCGACAGGGGGCAACACTGAAGCTTTCTTT.

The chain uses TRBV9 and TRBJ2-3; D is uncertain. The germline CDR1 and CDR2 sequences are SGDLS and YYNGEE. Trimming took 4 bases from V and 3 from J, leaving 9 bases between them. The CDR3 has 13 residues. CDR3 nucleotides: TGTGCCAGCAGCAGAGAAGGGACAGATACGCAGTATTTT. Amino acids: CASSREGTDTQYF.

This CDR3 is CASSTVETQYF. CDR3 bases: TGTGCCAGCAGTACGGTCGAGACCCAGTACTTC. This sequence joins TRBV2 and TRBJ2-5; no firm D call. V lost 5 bases to trimming and J lost 5 bases, with 6 bases between them. The germline gives CDR1 SNHLY, CDR2 FYNNEI. This CDR3 has 11 residues.

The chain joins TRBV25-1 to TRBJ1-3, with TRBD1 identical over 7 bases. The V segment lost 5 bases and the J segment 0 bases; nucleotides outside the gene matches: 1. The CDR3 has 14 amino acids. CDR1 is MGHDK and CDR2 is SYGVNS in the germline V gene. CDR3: CASSNRGSGNTIYF. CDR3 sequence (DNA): TGTGCCAGCAGTAACAGGGGCTCTGGAAACACCATATATTTT.

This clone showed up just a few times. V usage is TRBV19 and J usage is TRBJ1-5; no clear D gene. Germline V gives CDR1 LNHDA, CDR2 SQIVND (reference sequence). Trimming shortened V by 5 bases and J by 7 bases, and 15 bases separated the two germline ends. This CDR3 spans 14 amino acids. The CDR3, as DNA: TGTGCCAGTAGTCGGAAGGGCCAAAGGCAGCCCCAGCATTTT. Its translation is CASSRKGQRQPQHF.

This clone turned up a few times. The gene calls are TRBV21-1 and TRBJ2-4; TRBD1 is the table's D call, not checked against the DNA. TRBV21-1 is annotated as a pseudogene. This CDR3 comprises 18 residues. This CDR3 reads CASSKRSGQALAKNIQYF. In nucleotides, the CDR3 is TGTGCCAGCAGCAAAAGATCCGGACAGGCTCTAGCCAAAAACATTCAGTACTTC.

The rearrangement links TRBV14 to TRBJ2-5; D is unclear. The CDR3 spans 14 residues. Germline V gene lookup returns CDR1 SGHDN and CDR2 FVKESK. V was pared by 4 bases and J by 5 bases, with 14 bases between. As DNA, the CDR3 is TGTGCCAGCAGCCCTCGAGAACCCAAGGAGACCCAGTACTTC. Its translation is CASSPREPKETQYF.

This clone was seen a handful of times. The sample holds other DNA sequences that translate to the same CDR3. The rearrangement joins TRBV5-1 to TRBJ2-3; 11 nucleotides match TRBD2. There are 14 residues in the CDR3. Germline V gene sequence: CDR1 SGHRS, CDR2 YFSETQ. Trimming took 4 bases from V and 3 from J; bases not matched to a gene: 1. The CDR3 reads CASSLAGGTDTQYF. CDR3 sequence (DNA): TGCGCCAGCAGCCTAGCGGGAGGAACAGATACGCAGTATTTT.

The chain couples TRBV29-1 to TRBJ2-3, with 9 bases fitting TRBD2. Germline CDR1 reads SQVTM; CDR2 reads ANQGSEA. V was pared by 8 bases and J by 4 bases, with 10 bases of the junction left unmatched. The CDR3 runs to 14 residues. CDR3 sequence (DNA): TGCAGCTTGAGGACGCGGGAGGGACCAGATACGCAGTATTTT. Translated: CSLRTREGPDTQYF.

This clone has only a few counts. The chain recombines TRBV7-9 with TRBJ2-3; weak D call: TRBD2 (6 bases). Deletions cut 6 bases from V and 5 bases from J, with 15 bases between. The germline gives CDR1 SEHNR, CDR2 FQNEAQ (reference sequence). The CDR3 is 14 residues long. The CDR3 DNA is TGTGCCAGCAGTTACCGTTGGGGGGTAGATACGCAGTATTTT. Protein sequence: CASSYRWGVDTQYF.

In nucleotides, the CDR3 is TGTGCCTGGAGTAGCAAGGAGGCTACCTATGGCTACACCTTC. It translates to CAWSSKEATYGYTF. The rearrangement links TRBV30 to TRBJ1-2; no definite D call. The CDR3 runs to 14 residues. Germline values: CDR1 GTSNPN, CDR2 SVGIG (reference sequence). The V gene lost 2 bases and the J gene lost 4 bases, with 14 bases spanning the gap.

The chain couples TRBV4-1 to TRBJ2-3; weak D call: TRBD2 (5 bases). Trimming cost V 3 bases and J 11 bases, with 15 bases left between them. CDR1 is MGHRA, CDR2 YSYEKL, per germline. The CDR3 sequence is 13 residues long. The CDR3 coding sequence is TGCGCCAGCAGCCACGGGGTTCCGGCGGGGCAGTATTTT. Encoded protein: CASSHGVPAGQYF.

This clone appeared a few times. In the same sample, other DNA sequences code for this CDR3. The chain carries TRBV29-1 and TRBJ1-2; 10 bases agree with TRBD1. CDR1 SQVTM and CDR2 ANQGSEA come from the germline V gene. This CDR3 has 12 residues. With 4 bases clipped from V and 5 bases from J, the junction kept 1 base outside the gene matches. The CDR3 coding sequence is TGCAGCGTTGGGGACAGGGGTTATGGCTACACCTTC. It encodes CSVGDRGYGYTF.

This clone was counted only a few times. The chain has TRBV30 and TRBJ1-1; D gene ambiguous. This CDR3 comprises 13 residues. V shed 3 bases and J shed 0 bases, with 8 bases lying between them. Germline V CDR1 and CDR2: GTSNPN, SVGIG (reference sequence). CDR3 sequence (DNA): TGTGCCTGGAGGGCGGAGCTGAACACTGAAGCTTTCTTT. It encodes CAWRAELNTEAFF.

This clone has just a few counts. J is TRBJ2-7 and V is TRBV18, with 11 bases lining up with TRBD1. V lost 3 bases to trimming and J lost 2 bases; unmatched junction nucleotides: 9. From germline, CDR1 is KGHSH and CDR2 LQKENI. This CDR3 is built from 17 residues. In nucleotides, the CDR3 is TGTGCCAGCTCACCTTTATTAGGACAGGGGGCCACCTACGAGCAGTACTTC. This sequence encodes CASSPLLGQGATYEQYF.

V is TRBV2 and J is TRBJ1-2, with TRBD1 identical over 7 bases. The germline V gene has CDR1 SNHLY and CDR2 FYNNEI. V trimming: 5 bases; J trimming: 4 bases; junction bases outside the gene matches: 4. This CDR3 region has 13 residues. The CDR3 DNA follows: TGTGCCAGCAGTAAGGACAGGATCTATGGCTACACCTTC. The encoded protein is CASSKDRIYGYTF.

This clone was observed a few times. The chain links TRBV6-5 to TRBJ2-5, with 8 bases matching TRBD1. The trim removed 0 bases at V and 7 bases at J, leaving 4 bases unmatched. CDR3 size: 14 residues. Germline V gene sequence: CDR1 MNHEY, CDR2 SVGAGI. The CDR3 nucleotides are TGTGCCAGCAGTTACTCCGGACAGGGAGGGACCCAGTACTTC. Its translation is CASSYSGQGGTQYF.